Each of the 15 T cell receptor beta chains below was sequenced from the same sample in a study of T cell clones after liver transplantation. Measured with immunoSEQ multiplex PCR; TCRdb has only the in-frame clones, and not every one. This sample has around 76,000 clones, with 80% found just once. The sample was CD4+ T cells from blood, taken 12 months after liver transplant. All receptors derive from a human patient who received a liver transplant. Some T cells may originate from the graft donor.

The chain combines TRBV2 with TRBJ2-3, with D maybe TRBD2 (7 bases). The germline gives CDR1 SNHLY, CDR2 FYNNEI. The CDR3 has 15 residues. Trimming removed 6 bases from V and 1 base from J, with 14 bases in between. The CDR3 loop is CASSGRGGGTDTQYF. The CDR3 DNA is TGTGCCAGCAGCGGGAGAGGGGGGGGCACAGATACGCAGTATTTT.

The gene calls are TRBV18 and TRBJ1-2; D gene unclear. The V gene lost 6 bases and the J gene lost 0 bases, with 14 bases spanning the gap. Germline V gene data show CDR1 as KGHSH and CDR2 as LQKENI. The CDR3 length is 15 residues. CDR3 bases: TGTGCCAGCTCTTTTGTTGAGGAGACTAACTATGGCTACACCTTC. It is translated as CASSFVEETNYGYTF.

This clone was detected only once. The chain carries TRBV5-4 and TRBJ1-4; a weak D match, TRBD1 (6 bases). The CDR3 totals 15 residues. Germline V CDR1 and CDR2: SGHNT, YYREEE (reference sequence). V was pared by 5 bases and J by 3 bases, with 14 bases between. The DNA of the CDR3 is TGTGCCAGCAGGTCCGGACAGAGTCCTAATGAAAAACTGTTTTTT. Encoded protein: CASRSGQSPNEKLFF.

The V and J genes are TRBV14 and TRBJ1-2; D remains ambiguous. CDR1 SGHDN and CDR2 FVKESK come from the germline V gene. This CDR3 comprises 14 residues. The V and J ends lost 1 base and 4 bases respectively, with 10 bases between them. CDR3 DNA: TGTGCCAGCAGCCAAGTAGGAGTCCCCTATGGCTACACCTTC. Encoded protein: CASSQVGVPYGYTF.

The rearrangement links TRBV7-6 to TRBJ2-3, with 11 bases fitting TRBD2. From germline, CDR1 is SGHVS and CDR2 FNYEAQ. Unmatched junction bases numbered 5, after V lost 4 bases and J lost 5 bases. The CDR3 contains 15 residues. CDR3 bases: TGTGCCAGCAGCTATAGCGGGAGGGCCCTAGATACGCAGTATTTT. Protein product: CASSYSGRALDTQYF.

The chain joins TRBV5-1 to TRBJ1-3; tentative D call: TRBD1 (6 bases). The germline V and J ends were trimmed by 2 bases and 0 bases, with 18 bases remaining between them. The CDR3 length is 18 residues. Germline CDR1 reads SGHRS; CDR2 reads YFSETQ. CDR3 loop: CASSLWGLQGDSGNTIYF. In DNA, the CDR3 is TGCGCCAGCAGCTTATGGGGTCTACAGGGAGACTCTGGAAACACCATATATTTT.

The V call is TRBV27, the J call TRBJ2-1; 15 positions match TRBD2. The ends lost 3 bases at V and 1 base at J; junction bases unmatched: 7. Germline assignment: CDR1 MNHEY and CDR2 SMNVEV (reference sequence). There are 19 residues in the CDR3. This CDR3 reads CASSFRTSGRAGSYNEQFF. The CDR3 DNA reads as TGTGCCAGCAGTTTTCGGACTAGCGGGAGGGCCGGGTCCTACAATGAGCAGTTCTTC.

This clone showed up just once. The chain links TRBV18 to TRBJ1-1; TRBD1 is a possible D gene (5 bases). Germline CDR1 KGHSH, CDR2 LQKENI. Trimming stripped 4 bases from V and 3 bases from J, with 12 bases between. This CDR3 has 14 residues. This CDR3 is CASSLSGGDTEAFF. CDR3 coding DNA: TGTGCCAGCTCACTCTCGGGGGGGGACACTGAAGCTTTCTTT.

This rearrangement joins TRBV9 to TRBJ2-1, with 10 bases lining up with TRBD2. The CDR3 totals 15 residues. V was clipped by 4 bases and J by 5 bases; unmatched bases: 6. Germline loops: CDR1 SGDLS, CDR2 YYNGEE. This chain's CDR3 is CASSPGLAPNNEQFF. DNA for the CDR3: TGTGCCAGCAGCCCGGGACTAGCGCCCAACAATGAGCAGTTCTTC.

The chain carries TRBV5-4 and TRBJ2-5, with D possibly matching TRBD1 (6 bases). The V and J ends lost 5 bases and 0 bases respectively, with 14 bases between them. The length of the CDR3 is 15 residues. Looked up from germline, CDR1 is SGHNT and CDR2 is YYREEE (reference sequence). CDR3 residues: CASSFVRDNQETQYF. The CDR3 coding sequence is TGTGCCAGCAGTTTCGTCCGGGACAACCAAGAGACCCAGTACTTC.

Only a few counts were recorded for this clone. The V and J genes are TRBV14 and TRBJ1-1; 8 bases are a match to TRBD1. Trimming cost V 4 bases and J 11 bases; bases outside gene matches: 9. The CDR3 consists of 13 residues. Germline V lookup: CDR1 SGHDN, CDR2 FVKESK. The CDR3 is CASSRQPNRGAFF. The CDR3 DNA is TGTGCCAGCAGCCGCCAACCTAACAGGGGGGCTTTCTTT.

J is TRBJ2-1 and V is TRBV7-2, with no clear D. Trimming cost V 2 bases and J 1 base, with 9 bases left between them. The CDR3 is made up of 15 amino acids. Germline V gene sequence: CDR1 SGHTA, CDR2 FQGNSA. This CDR3 reads CASSLSGGSYNEQFF. The CDR3 DNA follows: TGTGCCAGCAGCTTATCCGGCGGATCCTACAATGAGCAGTTCTTC.

The chain carries TRBV2 and TRBJ2-7; D gene unclear. From germline, CDR1 is SNHLY and CDR2 FYNNEI. This CDR3 is 11 amino acids long. The V and J ends lost 7 bases and 3 bases respectively, with 7 bases between them. The CDR3 DNA sequence: TGTGCCAGCAAGATGGGCTACGAGCAGTACTTC. Its translation: CASKMGYEQYF.

The chain recombines TRBV29-1 with TRBJ2-3; D is undetermined. Trimming cost V 7 bases and J 6 bases, with 17 bases left between them. The CDR3 length is 13 residues. CDR1 and CDR2 from the germline V gene are SQVTM and ANQGSEA. The chain's CDR3 is CSAPHPGRDTQYF. The CDR3 DNA reads as TGCAGCGCCCCCCATCCGGGCCGCGATACGCAGTATTTT.

The chain carries TRBV7-9 and TRBJ1-1; 9 nucleotides agree with TRBD1. Germline CDR1 and CDR2: SEHNR and FQNEAQ (reference sequence). The CDR3 is 16 residues long. The V and J ends lost 8 bases and 0 bases, in that order; junction bases with no gene match: 10. In DNA, the CDR3 is TGTGCCAGCTGGAGGACAGGGGCCACATTGAACACTGAAGCTTTCTTT. Protein sequence: CASWRTGATLNTEAFF. The full variable domain, rest sourced from reference TRBV7-9 and TRBJ1-1, is DTGVSQNPRHKITKRGQNVTFRCDPISEHNRLYWYRQTLGQGPEFLTYFQNEAQLEKSRLLSDRFSAERPKGSFSTLEIQRTEQGDSAMYLCASWRTGATLNTEAFFGQGTRLTVV.